This T cell receptor beta chain was profiled in a study of T cell repertoires in cytomegalovirus infection. On the study more broadly: Both CMV infection and a matching HLA type were indicated by public TCR beta signatures. Overall study findings and caveats: HLA-C-restricted CMV-specific TCR beta clonotypes prevailed in the ex vivo response. The study identified carriers of CMV plus the relevant HLA from cumulative public TCR beta family frequency.

MiXCR, applied by TCRdb to the reads, yields one record per CDR3 protein. Of roughly 68,000 distinct CDR3 sequences listed, roughly 21% are singletons. This clonotype was seen only a few times. The antigen is undetermined. The sample consisted of CD8+ T cells from cultured PBMCs, taken from culture after CMV antigen stimulation. This TCR was sampled from a human donor in good health (CMV status not recorded). Some clones in this sample may be carry-over from other donors' samples.

CDR3 nucleotides: TGTGCCAGCAGCCAAGTGGGGGCCGCACCGTCTTCTTACGAGCAGTACTTC. It codes for CASSQVGAAPSSYEQYF. This rearrangement joins TRBV4-2 to TRBJ2-7; possibly TRBD1 for D (6 bases). The CDR3 is 17 residues long. Trimming stripped 1 base from V and 4 bases from J, with 20 bases between. Germline V CDR1 and CDR2: LGHNA, YNFKEQ.